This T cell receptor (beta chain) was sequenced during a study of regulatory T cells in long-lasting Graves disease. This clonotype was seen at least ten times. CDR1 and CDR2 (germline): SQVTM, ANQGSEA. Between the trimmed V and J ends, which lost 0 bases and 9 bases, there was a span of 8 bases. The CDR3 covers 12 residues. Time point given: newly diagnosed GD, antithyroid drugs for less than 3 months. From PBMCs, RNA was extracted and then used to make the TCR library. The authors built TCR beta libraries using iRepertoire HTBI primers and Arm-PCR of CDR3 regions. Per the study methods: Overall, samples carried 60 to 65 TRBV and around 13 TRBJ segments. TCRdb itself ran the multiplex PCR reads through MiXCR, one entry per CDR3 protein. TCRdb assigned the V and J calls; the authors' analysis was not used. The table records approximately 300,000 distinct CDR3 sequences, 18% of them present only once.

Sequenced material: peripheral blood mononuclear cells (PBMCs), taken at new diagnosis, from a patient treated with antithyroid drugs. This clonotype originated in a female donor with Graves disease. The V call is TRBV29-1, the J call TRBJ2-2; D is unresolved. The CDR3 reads CSVEDLSRELFF. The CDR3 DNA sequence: TGCAGCGTTGAAGACCTCTCACGGGAGCTGTTTTTT.